The 4 T cell receptor beta chains below come from one sample, sequenced in a study of T-cell reconstitution after alpha-beta-depleted transplantation in children. The authors prepared the TCRbeta library with unique molecular identifiers. TCRdb fed the PCR reads into MiXCR, producing one record per CDR3 protein. The sample includes around 700,000 distinct CDR3 sequences, 13% of them seen just once. The material sequenced was PBMCs, taken before TCRalphabeta/CD19-depleted stem cell transplant. The receptors derive from a girl aged 2-10 years with congenital amegakaryocytic thrombocytopenia, due to receive a stem cell transplant.

Note on this clonotype: In this CDR3 the conserved last residue, phenylalanine or tryptophan, is missing, so a read error is likely. The CDR3 DNA reads TGTGCCAGCAGCCAAGATCGGAGCTTCTACGAGCAGTACTTA. It specifies CASSQDRSFYEQYL. V gene TRBV3-1 combines with J gene TRBJ2-7, with unresolved D. Germline V lookup: CDR1 LGHDT, CDR2 YNNKEL (reference sequence). The CDR3 contains 14 residues. V lost 0 bases and J lost 3, with 9 bases in between.

The rearrangement joins TRBV7-2 to TRBJ2-7; a possible D gene is TRBD2 (6 bases). The CDR3 contains 15 residues. Trimming pared 8 bases from V and 2 bases from J, leaving 19 bases between. Germline-derived CDR1 and CDR2 are SGHTA and FQGNSA. This CDR3 is CASRDRELAPYEQYF. CDR3 DNA: TGTGCCAGCCGCGACCGGGAGCTAGCGCCCTACGAGCAGTACTTC.

This chain uses TRBV11-2 with TRBJ2-7; D possibly matches TRBD1 or TRBD2 (5 bases each). Germline V CDR1 and CDR2: SGHAT, FQNNGV. The CDR3 consists of 18 residues. With 5 bases removed from V and 1 base from J, the gap between germline ends came to 24 bases. The CDR3 bases are TGTGCCAGCAGCCCCCTGGGTCTAGGTCGGGGCACATCCTACGAGCAGTACTTC. This codes for CASSPLGLGRGTSYEQYF.

There are many counts of this clonotype. The chain is built from TRBV20-1 and TRBJ2-7, with 7 bases aligning to TRBD2. The V gene end was trimmed by 0 bases and the J gene end by 3 bases; junction bases not matched to a gene: 2. This CDR3 has 13 residues. The germline gives CDR1 DFQATT, CDR2 SNEGSKA (reference sequence). The CDR3 DNA reads as TGCAGTGCTAGAGATGCTAGCGGCTACGAGCAGTACTTC. Encoded protein: CSARDASGYEQYF.